This T cell receptor beta chain was captured by sequencing in a study of CD8 T cells in ankylosing spondylitis. TCRdb reprocessed the 5' RACE reads with MiXCR, giving one entry per CDR3 protein. The data contain 250,000 or so distinct CDR3 sequences, 20% to 30% of them seen just once; the ten biggest clones take up roughly 0.6%. Study-wide findings and caveats: For ankylosing spondylitis blood, a TCR beta motif of about eight highly homologous variants appeared characteristic. Within peripheral blood, clones linked to disease were CD8+ and relatively rare. Significantly higher representation of disease-linked clones was reported for matched ankylosing spondylitis synovial fluid.

This clonotype showed up many times. Its antigen is unknown. CDR1 is LGHDT and CDR2 is YNNKEL in the germline V gene (reference sequence). V was clipped by 8 bases and J by 5 bases, with 18 bases between them. The CDR3 is 14 residues long. The V gene is TRBV3-1, the J gene TRBJ2-5; no definite D call. The source of this sequence is a male donor with ankylosing spondylitis or in good health (not recorded which). Specimen: blood, either unsorted or a sorted T cell fraction (not recorded which). In DNA form, the CDR3 reads TGTGCCAGCCTGTTTTCAACAGTGAAGGAGACCCAGTACTTC. This gives the protein CASLFSTVKETQYF.